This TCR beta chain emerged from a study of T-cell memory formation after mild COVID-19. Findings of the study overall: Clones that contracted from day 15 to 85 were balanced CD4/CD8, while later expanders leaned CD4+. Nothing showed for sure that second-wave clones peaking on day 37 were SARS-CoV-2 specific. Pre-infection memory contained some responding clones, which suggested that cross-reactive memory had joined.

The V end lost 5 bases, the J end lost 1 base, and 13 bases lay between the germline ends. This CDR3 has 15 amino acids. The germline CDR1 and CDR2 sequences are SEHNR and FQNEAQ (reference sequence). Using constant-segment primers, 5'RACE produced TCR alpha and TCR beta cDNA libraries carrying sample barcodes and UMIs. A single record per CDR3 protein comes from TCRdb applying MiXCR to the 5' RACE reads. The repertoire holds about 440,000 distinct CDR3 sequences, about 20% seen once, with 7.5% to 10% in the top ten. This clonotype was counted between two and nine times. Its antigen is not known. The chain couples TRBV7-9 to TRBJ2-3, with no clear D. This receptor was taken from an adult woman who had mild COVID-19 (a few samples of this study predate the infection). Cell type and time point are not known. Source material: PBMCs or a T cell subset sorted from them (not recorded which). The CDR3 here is CASSPPVGRTDTQYF. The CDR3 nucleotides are TGTGCCAGCAGCCCACCGGTCGGCCGCACAGATACGCAGTATTTT.